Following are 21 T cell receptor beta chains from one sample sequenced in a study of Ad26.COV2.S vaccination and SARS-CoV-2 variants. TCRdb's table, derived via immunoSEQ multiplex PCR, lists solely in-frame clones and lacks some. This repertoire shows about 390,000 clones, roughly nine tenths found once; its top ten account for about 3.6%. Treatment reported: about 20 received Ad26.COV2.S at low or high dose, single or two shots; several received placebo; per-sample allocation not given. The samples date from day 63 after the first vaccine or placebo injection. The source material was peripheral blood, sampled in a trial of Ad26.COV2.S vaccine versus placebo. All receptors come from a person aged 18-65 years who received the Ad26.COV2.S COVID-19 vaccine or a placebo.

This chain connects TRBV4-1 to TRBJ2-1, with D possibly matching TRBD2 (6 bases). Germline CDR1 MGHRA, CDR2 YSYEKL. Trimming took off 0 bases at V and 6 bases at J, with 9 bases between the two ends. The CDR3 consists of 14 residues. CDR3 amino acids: CASSQDGTGNEQFF. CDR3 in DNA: TGCGCCAGCAGCCAAGACGGGACTGGCAATGAGCAGTTCTTC.

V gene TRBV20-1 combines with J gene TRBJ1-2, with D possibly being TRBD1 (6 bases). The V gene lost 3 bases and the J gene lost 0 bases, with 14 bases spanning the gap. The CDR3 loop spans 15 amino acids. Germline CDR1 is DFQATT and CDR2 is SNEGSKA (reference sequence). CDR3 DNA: TGCAGTGCTAGTGTTAGGGGGGGCCCTAACTATGGCTACACCTTC. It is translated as CSASVRGGPNYGYTF.

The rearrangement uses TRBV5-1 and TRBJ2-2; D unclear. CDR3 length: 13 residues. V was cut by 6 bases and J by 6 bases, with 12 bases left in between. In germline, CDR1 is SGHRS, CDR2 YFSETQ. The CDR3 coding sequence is TGCGCCAGCAAAATCCAGTCTCCCGGGGAGCTGTTTTTT. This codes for CASKIQSPGELFF.

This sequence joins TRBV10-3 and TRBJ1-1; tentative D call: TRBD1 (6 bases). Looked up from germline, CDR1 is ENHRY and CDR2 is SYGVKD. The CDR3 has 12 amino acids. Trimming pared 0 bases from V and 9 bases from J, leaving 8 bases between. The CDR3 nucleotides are TGTGCCATCAGTGAGTCGGGGGCAAAAGCTTTCTTT. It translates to CAISESGAKAFF.

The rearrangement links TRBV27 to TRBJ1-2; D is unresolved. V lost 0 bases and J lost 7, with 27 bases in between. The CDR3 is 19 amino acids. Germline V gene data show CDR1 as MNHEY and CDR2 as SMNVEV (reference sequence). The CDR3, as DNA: TGTGCCAGCAGTTTATCGTGGGAAGTCGGCCAGATACCGGAGGGTGGCTACACCTTC. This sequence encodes CASSLSWEVGQIPEGGYTF.

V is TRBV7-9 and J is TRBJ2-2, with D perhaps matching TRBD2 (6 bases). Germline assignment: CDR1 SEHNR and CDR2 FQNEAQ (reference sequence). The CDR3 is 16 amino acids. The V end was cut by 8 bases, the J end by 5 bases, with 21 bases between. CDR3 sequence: CASVGVAGTRTGELFF. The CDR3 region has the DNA TGTGCCAGCGTAGGGGTTGCGGGAACAAGGACCGGGGAGCTGTTTTTT.

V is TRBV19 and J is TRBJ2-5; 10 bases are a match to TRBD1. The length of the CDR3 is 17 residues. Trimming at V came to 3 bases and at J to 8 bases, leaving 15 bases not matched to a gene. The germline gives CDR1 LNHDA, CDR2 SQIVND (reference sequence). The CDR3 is CASSIGLGQGGIATQYF. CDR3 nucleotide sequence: TGTGCCAGTAGTATCGGATTAGGACAGGGGGGAATTGCAACCCAGTACTTC.

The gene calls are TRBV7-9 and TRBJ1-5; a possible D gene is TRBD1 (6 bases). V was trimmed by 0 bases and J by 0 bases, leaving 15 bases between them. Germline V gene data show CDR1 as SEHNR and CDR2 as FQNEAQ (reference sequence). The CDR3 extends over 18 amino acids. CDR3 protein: CASSLATRGQDSNQPQHF. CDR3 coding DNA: TGTGCCAGCAGCTTAGCGACCCGGGGGCAAGATAGCAATCAGCCCCAGCATTTT.

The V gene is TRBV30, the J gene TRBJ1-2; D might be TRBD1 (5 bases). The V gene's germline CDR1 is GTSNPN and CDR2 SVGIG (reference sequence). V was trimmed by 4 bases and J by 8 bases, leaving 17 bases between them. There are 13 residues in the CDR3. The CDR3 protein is CAWTYQRGIGYTF. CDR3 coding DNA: TGTGCCTGGACTTATCAGAGGGGTATCGGCTACACCTTC.

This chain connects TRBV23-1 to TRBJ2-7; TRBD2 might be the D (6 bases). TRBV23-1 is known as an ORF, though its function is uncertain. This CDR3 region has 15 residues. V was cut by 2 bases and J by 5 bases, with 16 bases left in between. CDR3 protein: CASSQPTWRGNEQYF. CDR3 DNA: TGCGCCAGCAGTCAACCCACTTGGAGGGGCAACGAGCAGTACTTC.

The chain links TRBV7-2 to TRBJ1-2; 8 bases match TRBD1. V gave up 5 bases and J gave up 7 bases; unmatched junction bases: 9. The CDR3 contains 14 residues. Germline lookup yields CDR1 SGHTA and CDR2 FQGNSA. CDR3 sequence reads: CASSQRTGRGGYTF. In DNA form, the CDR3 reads TGTGCCAGCAGCCAGAGGACAGGGCGAGGTGGCTACACCTTC.

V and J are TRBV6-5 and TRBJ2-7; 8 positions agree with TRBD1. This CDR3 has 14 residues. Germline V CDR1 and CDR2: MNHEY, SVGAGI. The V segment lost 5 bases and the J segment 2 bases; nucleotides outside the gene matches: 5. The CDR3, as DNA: TGTGCCAGCAGTAACCAACAGGGGGCCTACGAGCAGTACTTC. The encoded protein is CASSNQQGAYEQYF.

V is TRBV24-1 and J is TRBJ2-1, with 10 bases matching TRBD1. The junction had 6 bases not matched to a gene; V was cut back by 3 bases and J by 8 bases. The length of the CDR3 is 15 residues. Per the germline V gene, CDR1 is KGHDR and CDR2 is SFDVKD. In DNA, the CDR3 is TGTGCCACCAGTGATCCGGGACAGGGGTTCGATGAGCAGTTCTTC. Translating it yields CATSDPGQGFDEQFF.

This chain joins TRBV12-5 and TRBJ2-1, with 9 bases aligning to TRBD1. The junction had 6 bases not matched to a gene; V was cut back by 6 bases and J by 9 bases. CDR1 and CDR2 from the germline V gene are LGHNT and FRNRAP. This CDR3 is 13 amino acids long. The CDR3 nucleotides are TGTGCTAGTGGCCCGGGGACAGGGTCTGAGCAGTTCTTC. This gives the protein CASGPGTGSEQFF.

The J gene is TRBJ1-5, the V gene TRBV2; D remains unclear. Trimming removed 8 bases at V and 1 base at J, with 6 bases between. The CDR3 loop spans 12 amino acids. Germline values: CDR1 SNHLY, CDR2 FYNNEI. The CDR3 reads CASRESNQPQHF. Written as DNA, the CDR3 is TGTGCCAGCCGAGAGAGCAATCAGCCCCAGCATTTT.

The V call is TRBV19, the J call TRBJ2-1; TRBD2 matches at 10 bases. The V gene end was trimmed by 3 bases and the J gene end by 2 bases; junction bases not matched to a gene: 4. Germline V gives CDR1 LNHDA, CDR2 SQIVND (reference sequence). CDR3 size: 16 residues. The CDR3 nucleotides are TGTGCCAGTAGTATTAGACTAGCGGGTACCTACAATGAGCAGTTCTTC. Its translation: CASSIRLAGTYNEQFF.

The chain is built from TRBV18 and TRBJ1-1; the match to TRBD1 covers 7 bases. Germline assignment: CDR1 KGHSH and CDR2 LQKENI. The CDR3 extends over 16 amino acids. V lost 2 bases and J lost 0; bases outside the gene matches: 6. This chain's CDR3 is CASSPTRGRLNTEAFF. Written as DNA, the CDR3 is TGTGCCAGCTCACCAACCAGGGGGAGGCTGAACACTGAAGCTTTCTTT.

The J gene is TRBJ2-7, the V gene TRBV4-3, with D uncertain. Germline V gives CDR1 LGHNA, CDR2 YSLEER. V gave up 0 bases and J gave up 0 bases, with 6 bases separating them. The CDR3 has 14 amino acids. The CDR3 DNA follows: TGCGCCAGCAGCCAAGATCCGAGCTCCTACGAGCAGTACTTC. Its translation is CASSQDPSSYEQYF.

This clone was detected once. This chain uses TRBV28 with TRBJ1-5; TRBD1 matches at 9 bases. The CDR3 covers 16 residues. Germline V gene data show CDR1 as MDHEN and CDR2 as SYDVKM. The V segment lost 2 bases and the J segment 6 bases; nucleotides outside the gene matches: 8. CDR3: CASSLAPGTGSQPQHF. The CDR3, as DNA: TGTGCCAGCAGTTTAGCTCCCGGGACAGGGAGTCAGCCCCAGCATTTT.

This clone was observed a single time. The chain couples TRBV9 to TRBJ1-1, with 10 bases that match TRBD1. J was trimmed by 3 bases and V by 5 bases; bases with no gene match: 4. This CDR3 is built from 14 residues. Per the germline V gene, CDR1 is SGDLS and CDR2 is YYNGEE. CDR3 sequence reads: CASRRGTGDTEAFF. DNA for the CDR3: TGTGCCAGCAGGAGAGGGACAGGGGACACTGAAGCTTTCTTT.

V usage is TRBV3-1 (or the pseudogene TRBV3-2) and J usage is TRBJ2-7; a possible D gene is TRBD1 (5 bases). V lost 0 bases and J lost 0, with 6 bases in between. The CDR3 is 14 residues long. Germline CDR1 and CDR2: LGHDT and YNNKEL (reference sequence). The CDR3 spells CASSQDRASYEQYF. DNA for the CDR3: TGTGCCAGCAGCCAAGACAGGGCCTCCTACGAGCAGTACTTC.